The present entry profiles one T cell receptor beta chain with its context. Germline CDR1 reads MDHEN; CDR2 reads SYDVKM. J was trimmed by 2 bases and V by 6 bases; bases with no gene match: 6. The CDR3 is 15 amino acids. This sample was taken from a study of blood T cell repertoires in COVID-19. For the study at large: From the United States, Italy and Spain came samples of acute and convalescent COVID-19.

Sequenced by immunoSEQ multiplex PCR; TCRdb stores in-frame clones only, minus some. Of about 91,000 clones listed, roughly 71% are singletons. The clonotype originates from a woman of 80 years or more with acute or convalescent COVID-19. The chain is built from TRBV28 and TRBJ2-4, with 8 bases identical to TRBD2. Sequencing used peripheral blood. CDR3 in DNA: TGTGCCAGCAGGGGCGGGGGGCCACCCAAAAACATTCAGTACTTC. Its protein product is CASRGGGPPKNIQYF.